This TCR beta chain was obtained from a study of blood T cells in healthy people across ages. Whole-study results and caveats: Donor CMV status, an unknown factor, possibly confounded changes in expanded clonotypes. Significant beta diversity loss was already apparent by age approximately 38, declining roughly linearly.

This clonotype was seen a single time. Its matching antigen is unknown. This CDR3 spans 15 amino acids. Germline CDR1 is SGHTA and CDR2 is FQGTGA. A sample-barcoded 5' primer and a J-beta primer mix were used in a second PCR of about 6 to 11 cycles. TCRdb itself ran the 5' RACE reads through MiXCR, one entry per CDR3 protein. The table has hundreds of thousands of distinct CDR3 sequences, less than 80% seen once. This receptor was taken from a man aged 30 to 45 in good health. Sequencing input: blood. The chain couples TRBV7-3 to TRBJ2-4, with 12 bases identical to TRBD2. Near its end, the DNA agrees better with TRBJ2-5, so the J call may be wrong. CDR3 amino acids: CASRKGLAGRETQYF. The CDR3 DNA sequence: TGTGCCAGCAGGAAAGGACTAGCGGGACGGGAGACCCAGTACTTC.